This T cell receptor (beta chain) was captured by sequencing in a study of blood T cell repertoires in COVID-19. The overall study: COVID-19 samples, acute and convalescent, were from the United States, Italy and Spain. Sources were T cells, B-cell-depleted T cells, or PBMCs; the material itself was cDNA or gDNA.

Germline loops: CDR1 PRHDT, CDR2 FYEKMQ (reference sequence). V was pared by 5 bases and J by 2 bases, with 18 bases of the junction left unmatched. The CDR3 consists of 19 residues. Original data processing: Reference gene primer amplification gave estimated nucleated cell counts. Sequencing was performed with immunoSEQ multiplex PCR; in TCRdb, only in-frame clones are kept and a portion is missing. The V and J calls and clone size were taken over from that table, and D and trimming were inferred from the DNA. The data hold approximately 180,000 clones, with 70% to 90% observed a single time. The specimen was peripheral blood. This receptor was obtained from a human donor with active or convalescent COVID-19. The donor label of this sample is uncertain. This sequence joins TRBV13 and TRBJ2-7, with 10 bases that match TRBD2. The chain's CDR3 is CASSGPGQYKAGGTYEQYF. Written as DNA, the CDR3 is TGTGCCAGCAGCGGGCCGGGACAGTATAAAGCGGGAGGGACCTACGAGCAGTACTTC.